These 24 T cell receptor beta chains originate from one sample sequenced in a study of blood T cell repertoires in COVID-19. The repertoire was sequenced with immunoSEQ multiplex PCR; TCRdb's copy has only in-frame clones and lacks some. The table lists roughly 50,000 clones, 79% of them singletons. The sequenced sample was peripheral blood. The origin of the receptors is a man aged 55-75 years with acute or convalescent COVID-19.

This chain uses TRBV27 with TRBJ2-1, with 8 bases lining up with TRBD2. V dropped 4 bases and J dropped 8; count of bases not matched to a gene: 13. The CDR3 contains 16 residues. The V gene's germline CDR1 is MNHEY and CDR2 SMNVEV (reference sequence). CDR3 sequence: CASSSPAAAGGYEQFF. The DNA for the CDR3 is TGTGCCAGCAGTTCGCCAGCGGCCGCGGGGGGATATGAGCAGTTCTTC.

This clone occurred a few times. The sample holds other DNA sequences that translate to the same CDR3. This sequence joins TRBV7-9 and TRBJ2-1, with TRBD2 matching over 9 bases. This CDR3 spans 16 amino acids. V shed 2 bases, J shed 1 base, and the junction held 3 bases outside the gene matches. The V gene's germline CDR1 is SEHNR and CDR2 FQNEAQ (reference sequence). Written as DNA, the CDR3 is TGTGCCAGCAGCTTATCTCTAGCGGGATCCTACAATGAGCAGTTCTTC. Translation gives CASSLSLAGSYNEQFF.

This chain joins TRBV10-3 and TRBJ1-5; tentative D call: TRBD1 (6 bases). V lost 8 bases to trimming and J lost 6 bases, with 14 bases between them. Germline V gives CDR1 ENHRY, CDR2 SYGVKD. The CDR3 loop spans 13 amino acids. The CDR3 region has the DNA TGTGCCATCCAAAAGGGGGGGGCTCAGCCCCAGCATTTT. It is translated as CAIQKGGAQPQHF.

The chain carries TRBV6-6 and TRBJ2-1, with TRBD2 identical over 11 bases. The CDR3 is 15 amino acids. Germline CDR1 reads MNHNY; CDR2 reads SVGAGI (reference sequence). Losses at the gene ends were 7 bases for V and 4 bases for J; bases not matched to a gene: 6. The CDR3 here is CASTMTSGTYNEQFF. CDR3 DNA sequence: TGTGCCAGCACCATGACTAGCGGGACTTACAATGAGCAGTTCTTC.

J is TRBJ2-1 and V is TRBV6-6, with D possibly matching TRBD1 (7 bases). With 4 bases removed from V and 4 bases from J, the gap between germline ends came to 14 bases. Per germline, CDR1 MNHNY and CDR2 SVGAGI (reference sequence). This CDR3 has 15 amino acids. This CDR3 reads CASSLQGEDYNEQFF. DNA for the CDR3: TGTGCCAGCAGTTTGCAGGGGGAGGATTACAATGAGCAGTTCTTC.

The chain carries TRBV12-3 or TRBV12-4 and TRBJ2-1, with a possible D match to TRBD2 (5 bases). V lost 5 bases and J 10 bases, leaving 9 bases between the germline ends. This CDR3 has 11 residues. The CDR3 coding sequence is TGTGCCAGCAGTGGCCGCGGGGAGCAGTTCTTC. Translated: CASSGRGEQFF.

In its sample, this clone was seen once. The genes are TRBV4-1 and TRBJ1-1; tentative D call: TRBD1 (5 bases). The V gene's germline CDR1 is MGHRA and CDR2 YSYEKL. The length of the CDR3 is 16 residues. Trimming pared 0 bases from V and 4 bases from J, leaving 15 bases between. CDR3 residues: CASSQDNRRSPTEAFF. The CDR3 nucleotides are TGCGCCAGCAGCCAAGATAACAGGCGCTCCCCCACTGAAGCTTTCTTT.

This rearrangement joins TRBV5-4 to TRBJ2-1, with TRBD2 matching 11 bases. Trimming took 0 bases from V and 9 from J; bases not matched to a gene: 5. From germline, CDR1 is SGHNT and CDR2 YYREEE (reference sequence). The CDR3 is 15 residues long. CDR3 sequence reads: CASSLVLAGAGEQFF. The CDR3 region has the DNA TGTGCCAGCAGCTTGGTACTAGCGGGAGCCGGTGAGCAGTTCTTC.

V usage is TRBV2 and J usage is TRBJ1-6; a possible D gene is TRBD1 (5 bases). CDR1 and CDR2 (germline): SNHLY, FYNNEI. This CDR3 is 12 amino acids long. Trimming left V 7 bases short and J 10 bases short, with 11 bases between. The CDR3 loop is CASTRQGSPLHF. In DNA, the CDR3 is TGTGCCAGCACGCGTCAGGGATCACCCCTCCACTTT.

The chain uses TRBV6-5 and TRBJ2-7; D is perhaps TRBD2 (6 bases). The germline V and J ends were trimmed by 6 bases and 4 bases, with 13 bases remaining between them. The CDR3 loop spans 13 amino acids. Germline-derived CDR1 and CDR2 are MNHEY and SVGAGI. CDR3 nucleotide sequence: TGTGCCAGCAGCACGGGCGGAGGGTACGAGCAGTACTTC. Residues: CASSTGGGYEQYF.

This chain uses TRBV9 with TRBJ2-3; D may be TRBD2 (8 bases). Germline CDR1 is SGDLS and CDR2 is YYNGEE. Trimming removed 1 base from V and 6 bases from J, with 18 bases in between. The CDR3 contains 16 residues. CDR3 sequence (DNA): TGTGCCAGCAGCGTACAGGGGGGACTAGGTGTGGATACGCAGTATTTT. Translated, it gives CASSVQGGLGVDTQYF.

CDR3 DNA: TGCAGCTACAGGACGGACTACGAGCAGTACTTC. Translation gives CSYRTDYEQYF. The V and J genes are TRBV29-1 and TRBJ2-7, with a possible D match to TRBD1 (5 bases). The germline CDR1 and CDR2 sequences are SQVTM and ANQGSEA. This CDR3 is built from 11 residues. V was trimmed by 8 bases and J by 3 bases, leaving 11 bases between them.

The chain couples TRBV7-9 to TRBJ1-3; TRBD1 aligns across 9 bases. This CDR3 contains 16 residues. Per the germline V gene, CDR1 is SEHNR and CDR2 is FQNEAQ (reference sequence). V trimming: 2 bases; J trimming: 4 bases; junction bases outside the gene matches: 6. The CDR3 loop reads CASSLRWTGAGNTIYF. Here the CDR3 DNA reads TGTGCCAGCAGCTTAAGATGGACAGGGGCCGGAAACACCATATATTTT.

The V call is TRBV24-1, the J call TRBJ2-1; 7 nucleotides align to TRBD2. Germline V gene data show CDR1 as KGHDR and CDR2 as SFDVKD. The J segment lost 10 bases and the V segment lost 1 base, leaving 6 bases of the junction unmatched. CDR3 size: 14 residues. This CDR3 reads CATSDFGRPGEQFF. The CDR3 DNA sequence: TGTGCCACCAGTGATTTCGGGAGGCCGGGGGAGCAGTTCTTC.

The V gene is TRBV2, the J gene TRBJ2-7, with TRBD1 matching over 9 bases. Unmatched junction bases numbered 10, after V lost 7 bases and J lost 3 bases. The length of the CDR3 is 15 residues. The germline V gene encodes CDR1 SNHLY and CDR2 FYNNEI. The CDR3 DNA follows: TGTGCCAGCAATTCCCGGGACAGGGTCGGCTACGAGCAGTACTTC. Translating it yields CASNSRDRVGYEQYF.

In nucleotides, the CDR3 is TGTGCCAGCAGCTTAGCGCCCCATAGAGGTACGCAGTATTTT. Encoded protein: CASSLAPHRGTQYF. The rearrangement links TRBV7-2 to TRBJ2-3; unclear D gene. The CDR3 runs to 14 residues. The V gene lost 0 bases and the J gene lost 8 bases, with 12 bases spanning the gap. In germline, CDR1 is SGHTA, CDR2 FQGNSA.

The chain couples TRBV7-2 to TRBJ2-3, with TRBD2 matching 11 bases. V trimming: 3 bases; J trimming: 6 bases; junction bases outside the gene matches: 2. The germline V gene has CDR1 SGHTA and CDR2 FQGNSA. CDR3 length: 14 amino acids. The CDR3 DNA reads as TGTGCCAGCAGCTTTAGCGGGAGGGTGGATACGCAGTATTTT. Translating gives CASSFSGRVDTQYF.

This clone was observed a handful of times. This chain joins TRBV5-6 and TRBJ2-5; possible D gene TRBD1, 6 bases. V was shortened by 4 bases and J by 9 bases, with 19 bases between the two germline ends. Germline CDR1 SGHDT, CDR2 YYEEEE. There are 14 residues in the CDR3. As DNA, the CDR3 is TGTGCCAGCAGCCAAACCGGGACACCCCCGGCCCAGTACTTC. It specifies CASSQTGTPPAQYF.

The chain has TRBV30 and TRBJ1-6, with 10 bases lining up with TRBD1. The CDR3 extends over 13 amino acids. Germline V gene lookup returns CDR1 GTSNPN and CDR2 SVGIG (reference sequence). Trimming removed 3 bases from V and 7 bases from J; junction bases left unmatched: 0. In nucleotides, the CDR3 is TGTGCCTGGAGGGACAGGGGGAATTCACCCCTCCACTTT. Amino acid sequence: CAWRDRGNSPLHF.

This chain connects TRBV4-3 to TRBJ2-2; a possible D gene is TRBD1 (5 bases). This CDR3 comprises 15 residues. Deletions cut 2 bases from V and 4 bases from J, with 11 bases between. CDR1 LGHNA and CDR2 YSLEER come from the germline V gene. This CDR3 is CASSQTGSSTGELFF. The CDR3 DNA reads as TGCGCCAGCAGCCAAACAGGATCGAGCACCGGGGAGCTGTTTTTT.

The chain recombines TRBV27 with TRBJ2-5; TRBD2 might be the D (6 bases). Germline V lookup: CDR1 MNHEY, CDR2 SMNVEV (reference sequence). V was pared by 6 bases and J by 5 bases, with 22 bases between. This CDR3 has 16 residues. As DNA, the CDR3 is TGTGCCAGCAGGTTACCCAATGGAGGGGATGCGGAGACCCAGTACTTC. Translating gives CASRLPNGGDAETQYF.

J is TRBJ2-7 and V is TRBV15; possible D gene TRBD1, 5 bases. The germline V gene encodes CDR1 LNHNV and CDR2 YYDKDF (reference sequence). The CDR3 is made up of 16 amino acids. Trimming stripped 0 bases from V and 5 bases from J, with 17 bases between. The DNA for the CDR3 is TGTGCCACCAGCAGAGATGGGCAAAGGGCAGGGAACGAGCAGTACTTC. Translated, it gives CATSRDGQRAGNEQYF.

The chain couples TRBV4-1 to TRBJ1-2; perhaps TRBD1 as D (5 bases). The CDR3 contains 13 residues. V lost 3 bases and J lost 3, with 8 bases in between. Germline values: CDR1 MGHRA, CDR2 YSYEKL. CDR3 sequence reads: CASSHKQDYGYTF. The CDR3 DNA follows: TGCGCCAGCAGCCATAAACAGGACTATGGCTACACCTTC.

The DNA for the CDR3 is TGTGCCAGCAGATTACAGGGCACAGATACGCAGTATTTT. Translating gives CASRLQGTDTQYF. The chain joins TRBV28 to TRBJ2-3, with D perhaps matching TRBD1 (5 bases). With 6 bases removed from V and 1 base from J, the gap between germline ends came to 8 bases. The CDR3 has 13 amino acids. Germline V CDR1 and CDR2: MDHEN, SYDVKM. Variable domain in full (rest from reference TRBV28 and TRBJ2-3): DVKVTQSSRYLVKRTGEKVFLECVQDMDHENMFWYRQDPGLGLRLIYFSYDVKMKEKGDIPEGYSVSREKKERFSLILESASTNQTSMYLCASRLQGTDTQYFGPGTRLTVL.